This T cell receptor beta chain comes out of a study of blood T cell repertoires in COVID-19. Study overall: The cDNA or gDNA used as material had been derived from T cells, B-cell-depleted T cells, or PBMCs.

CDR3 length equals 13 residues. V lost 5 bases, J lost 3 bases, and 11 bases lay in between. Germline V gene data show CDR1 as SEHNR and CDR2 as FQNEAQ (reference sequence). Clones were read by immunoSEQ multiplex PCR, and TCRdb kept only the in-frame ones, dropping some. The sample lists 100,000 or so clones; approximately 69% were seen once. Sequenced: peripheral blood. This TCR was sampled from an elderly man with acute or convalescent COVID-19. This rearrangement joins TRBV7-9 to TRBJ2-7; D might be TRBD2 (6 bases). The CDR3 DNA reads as TGTGCCAGCAGCCCGGCGGGGTTCTACGAGCAGTACTTC. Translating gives CASSPAGFYEQYF.